This T cell receptor beta chain was profiled in a study of CD8+ T cells in alopecia areata. Findings and limits, study-wide: Normal scalp showed lower clonality than lesional scalp, especially alopecia totalis/universalis. Relative to mice, TCR sharing across patients was less clear, a difference possibly HLA-related. Sequenced scalp T cells also include alphabeta T cells resident in normal skin. Scalp clonality and expanded CD8+ clones among the top 100 showed significant decreases with tofacitinib.

Treatment reported: oral pan-JAK inhibitor, 5-10 mg twice daily. For this clone: Its target is unknown.

The sequencing template was cDNA reverse transcribed from extracted RNA. Libraries were prepared by immunoSEQ multiplex PCR; TCRdb keeps only in-frame clonotypes and omits some of them. Here the sample spans approximately 150,000 clones, 60% to 75% being singletons. This specimen was CD4+ T cells sorted from blood, taken at week 24, from a patient treated with tofacitinib. The receptor's source is a human donor with alopecia areata.

The CDR3 DNA is TGCAGCGCACTACCGAACCGGGAGACCCAGTACTTC. Its translation is CSALPNRETQYF. The chain has TRBV29-1 and TRBJ2-5, with D hard to call. The CDR3 length is 12 residues. Germline V lookup: CDR1 SQVTM, CDR2 ANQGSEA. V was clipped by 7 bases and J by 5 bases, with 14 bases between them.